These 32 T cell receptor beta chains were all obtained from the same sample, sequenced in a study of T cell responses to AZD1222 COVID-19 vaccine (dated by TCRdb to the early 2020s). According to the study, the label for this sample's time point signals: about 28 days (+/-7) after the second vaccine dose. The library was made by the immunoSEQ multiplex PCR assay. The source is immuneACCESS, and TCRdb retained only in-frame sequences with V and J called. Part of the clones is not carried over; for the studies checked, unresolved V genes explain less than half of this, and the remainder is unexplained. The sample records under 150,000 clones, about 85% of which are singletons. The ten largest account for approximately 2.5% of the sample. Sample: peripheral blood, taken 28 days after the second AZD1222 dose. Source of these receptors: an adult who received the AZD1222 COVID-19 vaccine.

The V gene is TRBV7-8, the J gene TRBJ1-2; perhaps TRBD1 as D (6 bases). V lost 5 bases, J lost 4 bases, and 11 bases lay in between. The germline V gene has CDR1 SGHVS and CDR2 FQNEAQ. CDR3 length equals 13 residues. CDR3 nucleotide sequence: TGTGCCAGCAGCCCCAGGGGTAGCTATGGCTACACCTTC. This sequence encodes CASSPRGSYGYTF. The entire variable domain, with the rest obtained from reference TRBV7-8 and TRBJ1-2, is as follows: GAGVSQSPRYKVAKRGQDVALRCDPISGHVSLFWYQQALGQGPEFLTYFQNEAQLDKSGLPSDRFFAERPEGSVSTLKIQRTQQEDSAVYLCASSPRGSYGYTFGSGTRLTVV.

This clone was counted a single time. The V and J genes are TRBV5-5 and TRBJ1-5; 8 positions agree with TRBD1. This CDR3 is built from 17 residues. The germline gives CDR1 SGHKS, CDR2 YYEKEE (reference sequence). V lost 3 bases, J lost 5 bases, and 13 bases stayed unmatched. The CDR3 spells CASSWGGSTGAHQPQHF. CDR3 nucleotide sequence: TGTGCCAGCAGCTGGGGGGGTTCGACAGGGGCCCATCAGCCCCAGCATTTT.

This clone was seen only once. This chain links TRBV4-3 with TRBJ2-2; D gene ambiguous. The CDR3 spans 13 residues. The V gene's germline CDR1 is LGHNA and CDR2 YSLEER. The V end was cut by 4 bases, the J end by 7 bases, with 10 bases between. CDR3 sequence reads: CASSRGQSGELFF. The DNA for the CDR3 is TGCGCCAGCAGCCGGGGTCAGAGCGGGGAGCTGTTTTTT.

The gene calls are TRBV5-5 and TRBJ2-2; D not certain. The length of the CDR3 is 14 residues. The V end lost 0 bases, the J end lost 6 bases, and 9 bases lay between the germline ends. Germline loops: CDR1 SGHKS, CDR2 YYEKEE (reference sequence). Here the CDR3 reads CASSLVGQPGELFF. The CDR3 nucleotides are TGTGCCAGCAGCTTGGTCGGGCAGCCCGGGGAGCTGTTTTTT.

The rearrangement joins TRBV7-8 to TRBJ2-2; TRBD2 aligns across 9 bases. CDR3 length: 17 amino acids. V lost 5 bases to trimming and J lost 9 bases; unmatched junction nucleotides: 16. Germline loops: CDR1 SGHVS, CDR2 FQNEAQ. CDR3 in amino acids: CASSPSSGGSGLRELFF. The CDR3 DNA follows: TGTGCCAGCAGCCCTAGCAGCGGGGGGTCCGGCTTGAGGGAGCTGTTTTTT.

This chain links TRBV9 with TRBJ1-5, with a possible D match to TRBD1 (6 bases). The CDR3 is 14 amino acids. V lost 0 bases and J lost 9, with 13 bases in between. Germline values: CDR1 SGDLS, CDR2 YYNGEE. The CDR3 coding sequence is TGTGCCAGCAGCGTAGGGACAGTGCATTCGCCCCAGCATTTT. Translation gives CASSVGTVHSPQHF.

The chain uses TRBV9 and TRBJ1-6; D remains unclear. CDR1 and CDR2 (germline): SGDLS, YYNGEE. The CDR3 totals 16 residues. V lost 0 bases, J lost 10 bases, and 17 bases lay in between. This chain's CDR3 is CASSVATAEMGSPLHF. DNA of the CDR3: TGTGCCAGCAGCGTAGCTACGGCGGAAATGGGCTCACCCCTCCACTTT.

The chain joins TRBV28 to TRBJ1-3; 7 bases are shared with TRBD1. The germline V gene encodes CDR1 MDHEN and CDR2 SYDVKM. The CDR3 is 13 amino acids. V shed 6 bases and J 5 bases; nucleotides not matched to a gene: 4. CDR3 sequence reads: CASSQGVRNTIYF. The CDR3 bases are TGTGCCAGCAGCCAGGGGGTTAGAAACACCATATATTTT. The whole variable domain, filled in from reference TRBV28 and TRBJ1-3, reads DVKVTQSSRYLVKRTGEKVFLECVQDMDHENMFWYRQDPGLGLRLIYFSYDVKMKEKGDIPEGYSVSREKKERFSLILESASTNQTSMYLCASSQGVRNTIYFGEGSWLTVV.

This clone has only a few counts. At one end the junction does not follow the germline gene, possibly because of a read error. The chain joins TRBV10-3 to TRBJ1-6; the D is unclear. Looked up from germline, CDR1 is ENHRY and CDR2 is SYGVKD. CDR3 length: 15 amino acids. The CDR3 reads CAISEGTSSNSPLHF. The DNA of the CDR3 is TGTGCCATCAGTGAGGGAACATCCTCTAATTCACCCCTCCACTTT.

The chain combines TRBV5-4 with TRBJ1-5, with D perhaps matching TRBD1 (6 bases). Between the trimmed V and J ends, which lost 5 bases and 12 bases, there was a span of 18 bases. CDR1 and CDR2 (germline): SGHNT, YYREEE (reference sequence). This CDR3 has 13 residues. The CDR3 DNA reads as TGTGCCAGCAGTTCTGATCAGGGGAGGGTCCAGCATTTT. It is translated as CASSSDQGRVQHF.

The gene calls are TRBV10-3 and TRBJ2-7; 9 positions match TRBD2. Germline V CDR1 and CDR2: ENHRY, SYGVKD. The CDR3 covers 13 residues. V shed 4 bases and J 5 bases; nucleotides not matched to a gene: 3. CDR3 amino acids: CAISGSGGNEQYF. The CDR3 DNA reads as TGTGCCATCAGTGGAAGCGGGGGGAACGAGCAGTACTTC.

V usage is TRBV6-5 and J usage is TRBJ2-3, with 7 bases lining up with TRBD2. J was trimmed by 0 bases and V by 2 bases; bases with no gene match: 2. The CDR3 loop spans 15 amino acids. Germline-derived CDR1 and CDR2 are MNHEY and SVGAGI. CDR3 protein: CASSYGGGSTDTQYF. As DNA, the CDR3 is TGTGCCAGCAGTTACGGCGGGGGAAGCACAGATACGCAGTATTTT.

This rearrangement joins TRBV29-1 to TRBJ1-3; D perhaps matches TRBD1 (5 bases). Germline V gene sequence: CDR1 SQVTM, CDR2 ANQGSEA. Trimming cost V 7 bases and J 0 bases, with 10 bases left between them. This CDR3 spans 13 amino acids. CDR3 in DNA: TGCAGCGCCGCCAGGGACTCTGGAAACACCATATATTTT. Translation: CSAARDSGNTIYF.

This sequence joins TRBV7-8 and TRBJ1-5, with 7 bases aligning to TRBD1. The CDR3 has 16 residues. Germline V CDR1 and CDR2: SGHVS, FQNEAQ. V lost 1 base, J lost 0 bases, and 3 bases stayed unmatched. CDR3 residues: CASSLGQGISNQPQHF. The CDR3 DNA is TGTGCCAGCAGCTTAGGACAGGGCATTAGCAATCAGCCCCAGCATTTT.

This clone has a single count. The rearrangement links TRBV5-6 to TRBJ2-7; no reliable D call. V lost 4 bases and J lost 0, with 5 bases in between. Germline V gives CDR1 SGHDT, CDR2 YYEEEE. The CDR3 has 12 amino acids. The CDR3 sequence is CASSTLSYEQYF. The CDR3 DNA follows: TGTGCCAGCAGCACCCTCTCCTACGAGCAGTACTTC.

The chain has TRBV12-5 and TRBJ1-1; tentatively, D is TRBD1 (5 bases). Germline-derived CDR1 and CDR2 are LGHNT and FRNRAP. The CDR3 runs 16 residues. The ends were cut back, 4 bases at V and 0 bases at J, with 15 bases in the middle. CDR3 in DNA: TGTGCTAGTGGTTGGGGGAGCAGCAACCTGAACACTGAAGCTTTCTTT. As protein: CASGWGSSNLNTEAFF.

This sequence joins TRBV6-2 or TRBV6-3 and TRBJ1-6; D not resolved. This CDR3 contains 17 residues. The V end was cut by 4 bases, the J end by 0 bases, with 13 bases between. Germline lookup yields CDR1 MNHEY and CDR2 SVGEGT. CDR3 loop: CASSLRFVSSYNSPLHF. DNA of the CDR3: TGTGCCAGCAGTTTAAGGTTCGTGAGCTCCTATAATTCACCCCTCCACTTT.

The rearrangement uses TRBV6-2 or TRBV6-3 and TRBJ1-6; 10 nucleotides align to TRBD1. Per the germline V gene, CDR1 is MNHEY and CDR2 is SVGEGT. The CDR3 sequence is 17 residues long. Trimming removed 4 bases from V and 7 bases from J; junction bases left unmatched: 10. DNA for the CDR3: TGTGCCAGCAGTTCGTCCCGGGACAGGGGTCCAAATTCACCCCTCCACTTT. This encodes CASSSSRDRGPNSPLHF.

This chain links TRBV3-1 (or the pseudogene TRBV3-2) with TRBJ1-1; D is uncertain. Trimming removed 2 bases from V and 5 bases from J, with 9 bases in between. The germline V gene encodes CDR1 LGHDT and CDR2 YNNKEL (reference sequence). The CDR3 length is 13 residues. CDR3 DNA sequence: TGTGCCAGCAGCCAATTGATCCGTACTGAAGCTTTCTTT. It yields the protein CASSQLIRTEAFF.

The chain links TRBV12-5 to TRBJ2-7; the D is unclear. The CDR3 has 12 residues. Trimming pared 6 bases from V and 4 bases from J, leaving 10 bases between. From germline, CDR1 is LGHNT and CDR2 FRNRAP. CDR3 residues: CASGLLRYEQYF. The CDR3 DNA follows: TGTGCTAGTGGGCTTCTGCGTTACGAGCAGTACTTC.

The chain uses TRBV5-1 and TRBJ2-3; D call uncertain. CDR1 is SGHRS and CDR2 is YFSETQ in the germline V gene. This CDR3 has 12 residues. V was clipped by 5 bases and J by 3 bases, with 7 bases between them. The CDR3 bases are TGCGCCAGCAGTGCTCCGACAGATACGCAGTATTTT. Amino acids: CASSAPTDTQYF.

The chain has TRBV2 and TRBJ1-3, with a tentative D call TRBD1 (6 bases). Trimming removed 5 bases from V and 3 bases from J, with 14 bases in between. CDR1 is SNHLY and CDR2 is FYNNEI in the germline V gene. The CDR3 runs 15 residues. CDR3 DNA: TGTGCCAGCAGTTTACAGGGACCGCGTGGAAACACCATATATTTT. It codes for CASSLQGPRGNTIYF.

The rearrangement uses TRBV5-6 and TRBJ2-6, with 7 bases matching TRBD1. CDR1 and CDR2 from the germline V gene are SGHDT and YYEEEE. This CDR3 spans 14 amino acids. With 5 bases clipped from V and 4 bases from J, the junction kept 3 bases outside the gene matches. CDR3 sequence (DNA): TGTGCCAGCAGTAGGGGGCCCGGGGCCAACGTCCTGACTTTC. Translation: CASSRGPGANVLTF.

The CDR3 DNA reads TGTGCCAGCAGCTTTACAGGGTTACCGGGCCCTGGCAATCAGCCCCAGCATTTT. It translates to CASSFTGLPGPGNQPQHF. V and J are TRBV7-9 and TRBJ1-5; D might be TRBD1 (6 bases). CDR3 length: 18 amino acids. V was shortened by 3 bases and J by 2 bases, with 20 bases between the two germline ends. CDR1 SEHNR and CDR2 FQNEAQ come from the germline V gene (reference sequence).

The chain links TRBV18 to TRBJ2-1; 10 bases are shared with TRBD2. V lost 3 bases to trimming and J lost 9 bases; unmatched junction nucleotides: 5. CDR1 and CDR2 (germline): KGHSH, LQKENI. There are 14 residues in the CDR3. CDR3: CASSPSGGVLEQFF. CDR3 in DNA: TGTGCCAGCTCACCGAGCGGGGGGGTGCTTGAGCAGTTCTTC.

This chain connects TRBV7-2 to TRBJ2-5; no reliable D call. The CDR3 contains 14 residues. Looked up from germline, CDR1 is SGHTA and CDR2 is FQGNSA. In DNA form, the CDR3 reads TGTGCTACCACCCTACCTTGGTTCGAAGAGACCCAGTACTTC. Amino acids: CATTLPWFEETQYF.

The count of this clone is one. The chain combines TRBV5-4 with TRBJ2-3, with 8 bases fitting TRBD2. Germline trimming cut 5 bases from V and 1 base from J; bases unmatched to any gene: 12. Germline V gives CDR1 SGHNT, CDR2 YYREEE (reference sequence). CDR3 length: 17 amino acids. CDR3 DNA: TGTGCCAGCAGTTCCCGACTGGCGGGGGGACGCACAGATACGCAGTATTTT. It is translated as CASSSRLAGGRTDTQYF. Drawing the rest from reference TRBV5-4 and TRBJ2-3, the complete variable domain is ETGVTQSPTHLIKTRGQQVTLRCSSQSGHNTVSWYQQALGQGPQFIFQYYREEENGRGNFPPRFSGLQFPNYSSELNVNALELDDSALYLCASSSRLAGGRTDTQYFGPGTRLTVL.

This chain uses TRBV7-9 with TRBJ1-1; the D is unclear. CDR3 length: 15 residues. V was cut by 8 bases and J by 3 bases, with 19 bases left in between. Germline V gene data show CDR1 as SEHNR and CDR2 as FQNEAQ (reference sequence). The CDR3 nucleotides are TGTGCCAGCCGCACCGGAACTGGGGTGGACACTGAAGCTTTCTTT. Protein product: CASRTGTGVDTEAFF.

This chain joins TRBV2 and TRBJ1-2, with a weak D call TRBD1 (6 bases). The CDR3 loop spans 18 amino acids. The germline V gene has CDR1 SNHLY and CDR2 FYNNEI. V was shortened by 7 bases and J by 2 bases, with 26 bases between the two germline ends. CDR3 region: CASMLGGAAGRKNYGYTF. The DNA of the CDR3 is TGTGCCAGCATGTTGGGGGGGGCTGCAGGACGGAAAAACTATGGCTACACCTTC.

The V gene is TRBV18, the J gene TRBJ1-2, with 7 bases aligning to TRBD1. The V and J ends lost 1 base and 2 bases, in that order; junction bases with no gene match: 10. Germline CDR1 KGHSH, CDR2 LQKENI. This CDR3 has 17 amino acids. The CDR3 is CASSPLDVATGNYGYTF. For the CDR3, the DNA is TGTGCCAGCTCACCACTCGACGTCGCGACAGGGAACTATGGCTACACCTTC.

The rearrangement joins TRBV7-2 to TRBJ1-5, with D perhaps matching TRBD1 (5 bases). V was cut by 1 base and J by 6 bases, with 13 bases left in between. CDR1 is SGHTA, CDR2 FQGNSA, per germline. There are 15 residues in the CDR3. The CDR3 reads CASSLDGTSSQPQHF. The CDR3 nucleotides are TGTGCCAGCAGCTTAGATGGGACTTCGTCTCAGCCCCAGCATTTT.

CDR3 amino acids: CASSFGGQELFTKGYTF. The DNA for the CDR3 is TGCGCCAGCAGCTTTGGGGGACAGGAATTATTTACGAAGGGCTACACCTTC. This chain connects TRBV5-1 to TRBJ1-2, with 8 bases fitting TRBD1. The germline V gene encodes CDR1 SGHRS and CDR2 YFSETQ. The CDR3 runs to 17 residues. V lost 2 bases and J lost 8; bases outside the gene matches: 17. Filled out from reference TRBV5-1 and TRBJ1-2, the complete variable domain reads KAGVTQTPRYLIKTRGQQVTLSCSPISGHRSVSWYQQTPGQGLQFLFEYFSETQRNKGNFPGRFSGRQFSNSRSEMNVSTLELGDSALYLCASSFGGQELFTKGYTFGSGTRLTVV.